The T cell receptor beta chain described here comes from a study of Ad26.COV2.S vaccination and SARS-CoV-2 variants. Study outcomes and limitations: Recipients of vaccine and of placebo showed similar breadth of their non-spike TCR repertoires.

This clone is a singleton in its sample. Antigen: not known. The germline V gene encodes CDR1 LGHDT and CDR2 YNNKEL (reference sequence). V dropped 4 bases and J dropped 1; count of bases not matched to a gene: 6. This CDR3 is built from 17 residues. Specified treatment: approximately 18 received Ad26.COV2.S at low or high dose, single or two shots; about 5 received placebo; per-sample allocation not given. The study sampled participants on day 63 after the first vaccine or placebo injection. Adults aged 18-55 years in Boston included the donor. Method: immunoSEQ multiplex PCR; TCRdb's copy keeps in-frame clones and lacks some. The data hold roughly 420,000 clones, with roughly 89% observed a single time.

The source of this sequence is a person aged 18-65 years who received the Ad26.COV2.S COVID-19 vaccine or a placebo. This chain links TRBV3-1 (or the pseudogene TRBV3-2) with TRBJ2-3; the match to TRBD2 covers 12 bases. Sequenced material: peripheral blood, taken in a trial of Ad26.COV2.S vaccine versus placebo. The CDR3 here is CASSPHRTSGGTDTQYF. DNA of the CDR3: TGTGCCAGCAGCCCACACCGGACTAGCGGGGGCACAGATACGCAGTATTTT.